These 28 T cell receptor beta chains came from one sample sequenced in a study of cytomegalovirus exposure and HLA in healthy donors. PCR employed 60 Vbeta and 13 Jbeta primers. The assay was immunoSEQ multiplex PCR, and TCRdb's table has in-frame clones only and misses some. Counted here are 40,000 or so clones, about 66% occurring once; the ten biggest clones make up around 19%. The sample was PBMCs. The receptors come from a man between 50 and 59 years old in good health and CMV-seropositive.

This sequence joins TRBV6-5 and TRBJ1-2, with a weak D call TRBD1 (5 bases). CDR3 length: 13 residues. V lost 4 bases, J lost 4 bases, and 10 bases lay in between. Germline V lookup: CDR1 MNHEY, CDR2 SVGAGI. CDR3 nucleotide sequence: TGTGCCAGCAGTTCCCCCCAGGGCTATGGCTACACCTTC. The encoded protein is CASSSPQGYGYTF.

This chain joins TRBV5-1 and TRBJ2-5; D is possibly TRBD1 (6 bases). V was trimmed by 0 bases and J by 4 bases, leaving 13 bases between them. There are 15 residues in the CDR3. Germline CDR1 reads SGHRS; CDR2 reads YFSETQ. The CDR3 sequence: CASSLGQGGGETQYF. CDR3 nucleotide sequence: TGCGCCAGCAGCTTGGGTCAAGGGGGTGGAGAGACCCAGTACTTC.

The CDR3 nucleotides are TGTGCCAGCCGAGTCGGTTCAGAGGGGGCCCGCGTTGGAAAACTGTTTTTT. Translation: CASRVGSEGARVGKLFF. The chain has TRBV5-6 and TRBJ1-4; TRBD1 agrees at 7 bases. CDR3 size: 17 residues. Germline V gives CDR1 SGHDT, CDR2 YYEEEE. J gave up 10 bases and V 7 bases, and 22 bases lay outside the gene matches.

V usage is TRBV5-6 and J usage is TRBJ1-6; D is uncertain. Germline V gene sequence: CDR1 SGHDT, CDR2 YYEEEE. Trimming pared 4 bases from V and 6 bases from J, leaving 17 bases between. This CDR3 is built from 16 residues. The CDR3 reads CASSLGRAGGNSPLHF. The CDR3, as DNA: TGTGCCAGCAGCCTCGGGAGGGCGGGAGGTAATTCACCCCTCCACTTT. Based on the CDR3 plus reference TRBV5-6 and TRBJ1-6, the full variable domain is DAGVTQSPTHLIKTRGQQVTLRCSPKSGHDTVSWYQQALGQGPQFIFQYYEEEERQRGNFPDRFSGHQFPNYSSELNVNALLLGDSALYLCASSLGRAGGNSPLHFGNGTRLTVT.

V gene TRBV7-2 combines with J gene TRBJ2-1; TRBD2 agrees at 7 bases. Germline loops: CDR1 SGHTA, CDR2 FQGNSA. There are 15 residues in the CDR3. The trim removed 1 base at V and 7 bases at J, leaving 7 bases unmatched. CDR3 amino acids: CASSLEASGGNEQFF. The CDR3 DNA sequence: TGTGCCAGCAGCTTAGAGGCTAGCGGCGGGAATGAGCAGTTCTTC.

The chain couples TRBV6-5 to TRBJ1-1; D perhaps matches TRBD1 (5 bases). Trimming took off 6 bases at V and 0 bases at J, with 14 bases between the two ends. There are 15 residues in the CDR3. Germline-derived CDR1 and CDR2 are MNHEY and SVGAGI. The CDR3 nucleotides read TGTGCCAGCAGGCGGGGGGTGGCAGTGAACACTGAAGCTTTCTTT. Its protein product is CASRRGVAVNTEAFF.

V is TRBV6-5 and J is TRBJ2-3; 10 bases match TRBD2. The germline CDR1 and CDR2 sequences are MNHEY and SVGAGI. The CDR3 contains 15 residues. The J segment lost 5 bases and the V segment lost 5 bases, leaving 7 bases of the junction unmatched. The CDR3 region has the DNA TGTGCCAGCAGTGCCCAAGCGGGGGGGTTAGATACGCAGTATTTT. Amino acid sequence: CASSAQAGGLDTQYF.

This clone came up a few times. The chain uses TRBV11-2 and TRBJ1-6, with D possibly TRBD1 on 5 matching bases. Germline CDR1 reads SGHAT; CDR2 reads FQNNGV. The CDR3 consists of 18 residues. V was clipped by 0 bases and J by 3 bases, with 15 bases between them. The CDR3: CASSLEGADSRYNSPLHF. The CDR3 coding sequence is TGTGCCAGCAGCTTAGAAGGAGCAGACAGCCGCTATAATTCACCCCTCCACTTT.

The chain couples TRBV14 to TRBJ2-5; tentatively, D is TRBD2 (5 bases). V was clipped by 3 bases and J by 5 bases, with 10 bases between them. This CDR3 is 13 amino acids long. Germline-derived CDR1 and CDR2 are SGHDN and FVKESK. The CDR3 loop reads CASSQRERETQYF. DNA of the CDR3: TGTGCCAGCAGCCAGAGGGAAAGGGAGACCCAGTACTTC.

This clone was recorded once. This chain connects TRBV19 to TRBJ1-1, with 9 bases that match TRBD1. Germline V gives CDR1 LNHDA, CDR2 SQIVND (reference sequence). The ends lost 5 bases at V and 6 bases at J; junction bases unmatched: 7. This CDR3 comprises 14 residues. CDR3 residues: CASSSLDRGAEAFF. CDR3 nucleotides: TGTGCCAGTAGTTCTCTGGACAGGGGAGCTGAAGCTTTCTTT.

The chain employs TRBV6-5 and TRBJ1-2; TRBD1 aligns across 7 bases. Germline V gene data show CDR1 as MNHEY and CDR2 as SVGAGI. CDR3 size: 15 residues. Trimming cost V 5 bases and J 5 bases; bases outside gene matches: 11. The CDR3 spells CASSRQGKSMYGYTF. The DNA for the CDR3 is TGTGCCAGCAGTCGACAGGGAAAGTCGATGTATGGCTACACCTTC.

The chain combines TRBV5-4 with TRBJ1-2, with 8 bases lining up with TRBD1. CDR1 and CDR2 (germline): SGHNT, YYREEE (reference sequence). Trimming at V came to 4 bases and at J to 8 bases, leaving 16 bases not matched to a gene. The CDR3 length is 16 residues. CDR3 residues: CASSPAGTGVFLGYTF. CDR3 in DNA: TGTGCCAGCAGCCCGGCCGGGACAGGAGTTTTCTTAGGCTACACCTTC.

The V call is TRBV5-4, the J call TRBJ2-7; 7 nucleotides match TRBD2. V was pared by 3 bases and J by 2 bases, with 11 bases of the junction left unmatched. Germline loops: CDR1 SGHNT, CDR2 YYREEE (reference sequence). The CDR3 loop spans 16 amino acids. DNA of the CDR3: TGTGCCAGCAGCTCTGGGGGGGACGGGACTACCTACGAGCAGTACTTC. The encoded protein is CASSSGGDGTTYEQYF. Looking up the rest from reference TRBV5-4 and TRBJ2-7 gives the full variable domain: ETGVTQSPTHLIKTRGQQVTLRCSSQSGHNTVSWYQQALGQGPQFIFQYYREEENGRGNFPPRFSGLQFPNYSSELNVNALELDDSALYLCASSSGGDGTTYEQYFGPGTRLTVT.

The rearrangement uses TRBV29-1 and TRBJ1-4; D remains ambiguous. CDR1 and CDR2 from the germline V gene are SQVTM and ANQGSEA. Trimming shortened V by 3 bases and J by 4 bases, and 9 bases separated the two germline ends. The CDR3 is 13 amino acids. CDR3 in amino acids: CSVEAGNNEKLFF. The DNA for the CDR3 is TGCAGCGTTGAGGCAGGAAATAATGAAAAACTGTTTTTT.

The CDR3 nucleotides read TGTGCCAGTATACTAGACAGGGCTGGGGCCAACGTCCTGACTTTC. Protein: CASILDRAGANVLTF. The chain recombines TRBV7-2 with TRBJ2-6; the match to TRBD1 covers 7 bases. This CDR3 region has 15 residues. Germline CDR1 is SGHTA and CDR2 is FQGNSA. Losses at the gene ends were 9 bases for V and 2 bases for J; bases not matched to a gene: 7.

The chain employs TRBV30 and TRBJ2-5, with D possibly being TRBD2 (6 bases). The J call may not be correct, given that the DNA end is closer to TRBJ2-7. This CDR3 is 11 amino acids long. The germline V gene encodes CDR1 GTSNPN and CDR2 SVGIG (reference sequence). As DNA, the CDR3 is TGTGCCTGGGACGGGGGTGGCGAGCAGTACTTC. As protein: CAWDGGGEQYF.

The CDR3 here is CASSQELSAGGTNEQFF. CDR3 bases: TGCGCCAGCAGCCAAGAGTTGTCCGCGGGGGGGACCAATGAGCAGTTCTTC. The chain couples TRBV4-3 to TRBJ2-1, with 9 bases lining up with TRBD2. CDR3 length equals 17 residues. V shed 0 bases and J 6 bases; nucleotides not matched to a gene: 9. Looked up from germline, CDR1 is LGHNA and CDR2 is YSLEER.

This clone showed up just a few times. J is TRBJ2-1 and V is TRBV4-1; possibly TRBD2 for D (6 bases). V lost 3 bases and J 5 bases, leaving 11 bases between the germline ends. CDR3 length: 14 residues. Germline V gives CDR1 MGHRA, CDR2 YSYEKL. CDR3 DNA: TGCGCCAGCAGCCAGGGACTTTTCAACAATGAGCAGTTCTTC. Its translation is CASSQGLFNNEQFF.

The CDR3 coding sequence is TGTGCCAGCTCATACGGACAGGGAGGCACTGAAGCTTTCTTT. Protein product: CASSYGQGGTEAFF. This chain connects TRBV18 to TRBJ1-1, with 8 bases identical to TRBD1. Germline CDR1 KGHSH, CDR2 LQKENI. V was clipped by 5 bases and J by 4 bases; unmatched bases: 6. This CDR3 spans 14 amino acids.

This CDR3 is CASSLGWAGSSTDTQYF. CDR3 DNA sequence: TGTGCCAGCAGCTTGGGCTGGGCGGGGTCTAGCACAGATACGCAGTATTTT. This chain joins TRBV7-6 and TRBJ2-3; D is possibly TRBD2 (6 bases). The CDR3 sequence is 17 residues long. Trimming took off 3 bases at V and 0 bases at J, with 16 bases between the two ends. The germline CDR1 and CDR2 sequences are SGHVS and FNYEAQ.

This clone has a handful of counts. The chain has TRBV6-1 and TRBJ1-1; 8 bases match TRBD1. From germline, CDR1 is MNHNS and CDR2 SASEGT. V lost 3 bases to trimming and J lost 2 bases; unmatched junction nucleotides: 5. The CDR3 totals 15 residues. The DNA for the CDR3 is TGTGCCAGCAGTGATCGGGACAGGTTAAACACTGAAGCTTTCTTT. As protein: CASSDRDRLNTEAFF.

This clone was recorded a few times. The genes are TRBV15 and TRBJ1-2; maybe TRBD1 (6 bases). The germline V gene encodes CDR1 LNHNV and CDR2 YYDKDF (reference sequence). CDR3 length: 15 amino acids. Trimming took 0 bases from V and 7 from J, leaving 15 bases between them. The DNA of the CDR3 is TGTGCCACCAGCAGAGATATGCGGGGGGCGGCTGGCTACACCTTC. This sequence encodes CATSRDMRGAAGYTF.

This sequence joins TRBV7-8 and TRBJ2-7, with TRBD2 as a possible D gene (6 bases). This CDR3 is built from 15 residues. V was shortened by 5 bases and J by 5 bases, with 19 bases between the two germline ends. Looked up from germline, CDR1 is SGHVS and CDR2 is FQNEAQ. The CDR3 sequence: CASSPRPGGVDEQYF. As DNA, the CDR3 is TGTGCCAGCAGCCCAAGGCCCGGGGGAGTCGACGAGCAGTACTTC.

CDR3 region: CASSWGQAIYEQYF. The DNA for the CDR3 is TGTGCCAGCAGCTGGGGACAGGCGATCTACGAGCAGTACTTC. The chain has TRBV11-3 and TRBJ2-7, with 8 bases that match TRBD1. The junction had 5 bases not matched to a gene; V was cut back by 4 bases and J by 3 bases. Germline CDR1 is SGHNT and CDR2 is YENEEA. CDR3 size: 14 residues.

V is TRBV2 and J is TRBJ2-1, with D possibly TRBD2 on 6 matching bases. The CDR3 consists of 15 residues. Germline V gene lookup returns CDR1 SNHLY and CDR2 FYNNEI. V gave up 6 bases and J gave up 2 bases, with 14 bases separating them. As DNA, the CDR3 is TGTGCCAGCAGCCTGCTAGCGTTCACCTACAATGAGCAGTTCTTC. It is translated as CASSLLAFTYNEQFF.

The sample holds a few counts of this clone. This chain links TRBV5-1 with TRBJ1-4; D is undetermined. Germline CDR1 SGHRS, CDR2 YFSETQ. Trimming removed 4 bases from V and 7 bases from J, with 11 bases in between. CDR3 length equals 13 residues. The DNA for the CDR3 is TGCGCCAGCAGCCGGGGAAAAAGTGAAAAACTGTTTTTT. Amino acids: CASSRGKSEKLFF.

The J gene is TRBJ1-6, the V gene TRBV28; D perhaps matches TRBD1 (6 bases). Germline V gives CDR1 MDHEN, CDR2 SYDVKM. CDR3 length: 12 residues. The CDR3 is CASGVHNSPLHF. CDR3 nucleotides: TGTGCTTCAGGGGTCCATAATTCACCCCTCCACTTT.

The J gene is TRBJ1-1, the V gene TRBV27; D gene uncertain. CDR3 size: 12 residues. V gave up 9 bases and J gave up 1 base, with 9 bases separating them. Per germline, CDR1 MNHEY and CDR2 SMNVEV (reference sequence). The DNA of the CDR3 is TGTGCCAGGGAGGTAAGGAACACTGAAGCTTTCTTT. It is translated as CAREVRNTEAFF.